This T cell receptor beta chain was found in a study of blood T cell repertoires in COVID-19. In the study overall: Sites across the United States, Italy and Spain contributed samples from acute and convalescent COVID-19. The cDNA or gDNA used as material had been derived from T cells, B-cell-depleted T cells, or PBMCs.

Authors' analysis steps: For nucleated cells, counts were estimated from reference gene primer amplification. Sequenced by immunoSEQ multiplex PCR; TCRdb stores in-frame clones only, minus some. V and J calls and clone size follow that table, whereas D and trimming were derived from the DNA. The data hold roughly 70,000 clones, with about 88% observed a single time. CDR1 is SGHDN and CDR2 is FVKESK in the germline V gene. Trimming left V 0 bases short and J 5 bases short, with 9 bases between. The CDR3 contains 14 residues. This receptor was identified in a man in his sixties or seventies with active COVID-19. The V and J genes are TRBV14 and TRBJ2-3, with no clear D. The sequenced material came from peripheral blood. The CDR3, as DNA: TGTGCCAGCAGCCAAGATCTTGCCAGAGATACGCAGTATTTT. This sequence encodes CASSQDLARDTQYF.